This TCR beta chain was found in a study of blood T cells in healthy people across ages. Whole-study context: Through template switching, about one barcoded beta molecule was captured per two T cells, as measured in model experiments.

With a J-beta primer mix and a sample-barcoded 5' primer, a second PCR ran roughly 7 to 11 cycles. One entry per CDR3 protein, called by TCRdb with MiXCR from the 5' RACE reads. The table shows around 820,000 distinct CDR3 sequences, with around 25% occurring only once. A few counts support this clonotype. The germline gives CDR1 LGHNA, CDR2 YSLEER. This CDR3 has 14 residues. V lost 1 base and J 2 bases, leaving 5 bases between the germline ends. Separately, the same data were catalogued under a study of T cells of mothers and their children. That paper notes: RNA extracted was entirely used for cDNA synthesis, approximately 1.5 ug per 15 ul.

The chain couples TRBV4-3 to TRBJ2-2; D remains unclear. The clonotype originates from a boy younger than 18 in good health. Sequencing was done on a sample of blood. The CDR3 DNA sequence: TGCGCCAGCAGCCAAGGCAGAAACACCGGGGAGCTGTTTTTT. This encodes CASSQGRNTGELFF.